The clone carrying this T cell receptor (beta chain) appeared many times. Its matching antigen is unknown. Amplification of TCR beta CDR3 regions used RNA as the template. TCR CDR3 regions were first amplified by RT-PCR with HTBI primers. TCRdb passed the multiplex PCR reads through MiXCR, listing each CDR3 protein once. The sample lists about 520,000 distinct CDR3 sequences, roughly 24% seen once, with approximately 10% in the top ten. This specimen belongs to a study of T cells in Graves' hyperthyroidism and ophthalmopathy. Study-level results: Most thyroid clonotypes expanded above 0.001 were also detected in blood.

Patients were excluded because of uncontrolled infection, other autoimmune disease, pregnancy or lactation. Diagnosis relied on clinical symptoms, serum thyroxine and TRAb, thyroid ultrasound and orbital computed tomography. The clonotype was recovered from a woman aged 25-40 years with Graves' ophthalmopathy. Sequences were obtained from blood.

The CDR3, as DNA: TGTGCCAGCAGCACCCGGGACTACGCCTACGAGCAGTACTTC. This encodes CASSTRDYAYEQYF. The chain joins TRBV6-5 to TRBJ2-7, with TRBD2 matching 7 bases. V was pared by 6 bases and J by 2 bases, with 7 bases of the junction left unmatched. The CDR3 extends over 14 amino acids. Germline-derived CDR1 and CDR2 are MNHEY and SVGAGI.